This T cell receptor (beta chain) came from a study of blood T cell repertoires in COVID-19. The assay was immunoSEQ multiplex PCR, and TCRdb's table has in-frame clones only and misses some. The data hold 65,000 to 90,000 clones, with roughly 88% observed a single time. This clone was observed a handful of times. The CDR3 sequence is 18 residues long. Unmatched junction bases numbered 15, after V lost 0 bases and J lost 8 bases. Germline CDR1 WNHNN, CDR2 SYGVQD (reference sequence). The chain is built from TRBV10-1 and TRBJ1-4; 7 nucleotides agree with TRBD1. The sequence was obtained from a man over 45 with active COVID-19. The source material was peripheral blood. The CDR3 loop is CASSESFETGELKEKLFF. The CDR3 region has the DNA TGCGCCAGCAGTGAGTCTTTTGAAACAGGGGAACTGAAGGAAAAACTGTTTTTT.